Listed below are T cell receptor beta chains from one sample, sequenced in a study of a mutant IDH1 vaccine in newly diagnosed glioma. Using immunoSEQ multiplex PCR, the repertoire was profiled, and TCRdb retains in-frame clones only, with some absent. Among 60,000 to 65,000 clones listed, 80% to 85% were seen once. Their cognate antigens are unknown. Sequencing used PBMCs, obtained from a glioma patient whose treatment included an IDH1 peptide vaccine. Source of these receptors: a man younger than 40 with glioma. The CDR3 runs from the conserved cysteine through the conserved F or W. D genes are given only for firm matches.

>TRBD1|TRBV27|TRBJ2-1|14
CASSRQGGYNEQFF
>TRBD1|TRBV6-1|TRBJ1-3|15
CASRQGTGAGNTIYF
>NA|TRBV2|TRBJ1-6|16
CASSEGGARANSPLHF
>NA|TRBV6-5|TRBJ2-7|15
CASSSKPQGFYEQYF
>NA|TRBV5-5|TRBJ1-3|13
CASSVLPPDTIYF
>NA|TRBV14|TRBJ1-5|15
CASSQGRGSNQPQHF
>TRBD1|TRBV28|TRBJ1-1|15
CASSPWTGGNTEAFF
>NA|TRBV18|TRBJ1-1|14
CASSPTEYGDEAFF
>NA|TRBV4-2|TRBJ1-1|17
CASSQTLGFTGNTEAFF
>TRBD1|TRBV6-1|TRBJ1-5|13
CASSRQGGQPQHF
>TRBD2|TRBV19|TRBJ2-4|18
CASRHSGGALFDKNIQYF
>NA|TRBV6-6|TRBJ1-2|16
CASRQPVGTGRYGYTF
>NA|TRBV7-9|TRBJ1-5|16
CASSRTNGRSNQPQHF
>NA|TRBV5-6|TRBJ2-3|16
CASSLVSRYFTDTQYF
>NA|TRBV19|TRBJ1-4|18
CASSIAETVIATNEKLFF
>NA|TRBV19|TRBJ1-1|13
CASSIDGNTEAFF
>NA|TRBV5-1|NA|13
CASSLDRTYEQYF
>TRBD2|TRBV18|TRBJ2-1|16
CASMPAGGSSYNEQFF
>TRBD2|TRBV7-2|TRBJ2-5|17
CASSNSGLAGGQETQYF
>NA|TRBV6-5|TRBJ1-2|13
CASSFRANYGYTF
>NA|TRBV28|TRBJ2-7|15
CASSLYRRVVYEQYF
>NA|TRBV7-6|TRBJ1-1|13
CASSSLQGAEAFF
>TRBD2|TRBV13|TRBJ2-7|16
CASSLIASGDSYEQYF
>NA|TRBV9|TRBJ2-3|14
CASSRGRTTDTQYF
>NA|TRBV30|TRBJ1-1|13
CAWSTGPNTEAFF
>TRBD2|TRBV2|TRBJ2-1|15
CASSEGAGAMGEQFF
>NA|TRBV5-6|TRBJ1-2|13
CASSLGQNYGYTF
>NA|TRBV7-9|TRBJ1-3|14
CASSLLVNGNTIYF
>NA|TRBV6-5|TRBJ1-1|10
CATRQGKAFF
>NA|TRBV6-1|TRBJ2-3|14
CASRRESQRDTQYF
>NA|TRBV5-1|TRBJ1-1|16
CASSLFSGQGNTEAFF
>NA|TRBV11-2|TRBJ1-6|20
CASSLDNLDRLYSHNSPLHF
>NA|TRBV14|TRBJ1-4|18
CASSQDFRLSGGREKLFF
>NA|TRBV25-1|TRBJ2-7|13
CASSEGARVEQYF
>NA|TRBV5-1|TRBJ1-1|15
CASSRQVTGSTEAFF
>NA|TRBV7-9|TRBJ2-1|16
CASSPPPRGIYNEQFF
>TRBD2|TRBV9|TRBJ2-7|15
CASSEGLAASYEQYF
>NA|TRBV5-4|TRBJ1-2|14
CASSSGGSSYGYTF
>NA|TRBV18|TRBJ1-1|14
CASSPGHKNTEAFF
>NA|TRBV27|TRBJ1-6|20
CASSRYRQLTRSSYNSPLHF
>NA|TRBV30|TRBJ1-4|14
CAWSVEGRRRKLFF
>TRBD2|TRBV6-1|TRBJ2-5|14
CASSEKRGYETQYF
>NA|TRBV15|TRBJ1-2|17
CATRTHGMPDRNYGYTF
>TRBD2|TRBV6-1|TRBJ2-3|16
CASSEASGGAADTQYF
>NA|TRBV11-2|TRBJ1-4|14
CASSGGLANEKLFF
>NA|TRBV28|TRBJ2-2|12
CASSPPTGELFF